These T cell receptor beta chains were read from a single sample in a study of tumor T cells in aggressive B-cell lymphoma. Profiled with immunoSEQ multiplex PCR; TCRdb holds only in-frame clones, not every one. Of roughly 1,800 clones in the sample, 80% to 95% were seen once. The sample was tumor tissue. These receptors originate from an adult with diffuse large B cell lymphoma. Some clones in this sample may be carry-over from other donors' samples. CDR3s include the opening cysteine and the closing phenylalanine or tryptophan. D genes are given only for firm matches. Not all rows give a size; the values are once, few, many and, for expanded clones, a class.

d_call: .; clone_size: .; v_call: TRBV20-1; j_call: TRBJ2-1; cdr3_aa: CSARGPNEQFF; cdr3_nt: TGCAGTGCTAGAGGGCCCAATGAGCAGTTCTTC
d_call: .; clone_size: .; v_call: TRBV28; j_call: TRBJ1-1; cdr3_aa: CASGRGRYTEAFF; cdr3_nt: TGTGCCAGCGGTCGAGGAAGATACACTGAAGCTTTCTTT
d_call: TRBD1; clone_size: .; v_call: TRBV5-1; j_call: TRBJ2-7; cdr3_aa: CASSSGGSYEQYF; cdr3_nt: TGCGCCAGCAGTTCAGGGGGCTCCTACGAGCAGTACTTC
d_call: TRBD1; clone_size: .; v_call: TRBV9; j_call: TRBJ2-7; cdr3_aa: CVSSYDRGGDEQYF; cdr3_nt: TGTGTCAGCAGCTATGACAGGGGCGGCGACGAGCAGTACTTC
d_call: TRBD1; clone_size: once; v_call: TRBV5-5; j_call: TRBJ1-3; cdr3_aa: CASSETGDPGNTIYF; cdr3_nt: TGTGCCAGCAGCGAGACAGGGGATCCTGGAAACACCATATATTTT
d_call: .; clone_size: .; v_call: TRBV30; j_call: TRBJ2-1; cdr3_aa: CAHDSPLPYNEQFF; cdr3_nt: TGTGCTCATGACTCACCTCTACCCTACAATGAGCAGTTCTTC
d_call: .; clone_size: .; v_call: TRBV6-6; j_call: TRBJ2-4; cdr3_aa: CASRSQGIAKNIQYF; cdr3_nt: TGTGCCAGCAGGTCCCAGGGGATCGCCAAAAACATTCAGTACTTC
d_call: TRBD1; clone_size: few; v_call: TRBV7-3; j_call: TRBJ2-1; cdr3_aa: CASSSGRGFHNEQFF; cdr3_nt: TGTGCCAGCAGCTCGGGCAGGGGGTTTCACAATGAGCAGTTCTTC
d_call: .; clone_size: .; v_call: TRBV11-2; j_call: TRBJ1-1; cdr3_aa: CASSLDGGRNTEAFF; cdr3_nt: TGTGCCAGCAGCTTAGACGGGGGGAGGAACACTGAAGCTTTCTTT
d_call: TRBD1; clone_size: .; v_call: TRBV5-1; j_call: TRBJ2-3; cdr3_aa: CASSLGDRGITDTQYF; cdr3_nt: TGCGCCAGCAGCTTGGGGGACAGGGGGATAACAGATACGCAGTATTTT
d_call: .; clone_size: .; v_call: TRBV4-1; j_call: TRBJ2-7; cdr3_aa: CASSIDRPTYEQYF; cdr3_nt: TGCGCCAGCAGCATCGACAGGCCCACCTACGAGCAGTACTTC
d_call: .; clone_size: .; v_call: TRBV30; j_call: TRBJ2-7; cdr3_aa: CAWSRGGMYEQYF; cdr3_nt: TGTGCCTGGAGTCGTGGGGGGATGTACGAGCAGTACTTC
d_call: .; clone_size: .; v_call: TRBV7-9; j_call: TRBJ1-1; cdr3_aa: CASSDGLGLGTEAFF; cdr3_nt: TGTGCCAGCAGCGACGGACTGGGTTTAGGCACTGAAGCTTTCTTT
d_call: TRBD1; clone_size: once; v_call: TRBV2; j_call: TRBJ2-6; cdr3_aa: CASRDRGLSGANVLTF; cdr3_nt: TGTGCCAGCAGGGACAGGGGGCTTTCCGGGGCCAACGTCCTGACTTTC
d_call: TRBD1; clone_size: .; v_call: TRBV28; j_call: TRBJ1-1; cdr3_aa: CASSYPDRGLTEAFF; cdr3_nt: TGTGCCAGCAGTTACCCGGACAGGGGCCTCACTGAAGCTTTCTTT
d_call: TRBD2; clone_size: .; v_call: TRBV30; j_call: TRBJ2-1; cdr3_aa: CAWSVSSGTYNEQFF; cdr3_nt: TGTGCCTGGAGTGTGTCTAGCGGGACCTACAATGAGCAGTTCTTC
d_call: TRBD1; clone_size: .; v_call: TRBV2; j_call: TRBJ1-4; cdr3_aa: CASSRQGANEKLFF; cdr3_nt: TGTGCCAGCAGTCGACAGGGCGCGAATGAAAAACTGTTTTTT
d_call: TRBD1; clone_size: .; v_call: TRBV28; j_call: TRBJ1-2; cdr3_aa: CASSSALDRARGYTF; cdr3_nt: TGTGCCAGCAGTTCCGCCCTCGACAGGGCTCGAGGCTACACCTTC
d_call: TRBD1; clone_size: .; v_call: TRBV18; j_call: TRBJ1-5; cdr3_aa: CASSPGQGGNQPQHF; cdr3_nt: TGTGCCAGCTCACCCGGACAGGGGGGCAATCAGCCCCAGCATTTT
d_call: TRBD1; clone_size: .; v_call: TRBV11-3; j_call: TRBJ1-5; cdr3_aa: CASSSDRDRGGW; cdr3_nt: TGTGCCAGCAGCTCGGACCGGGACAGGGGGGGCTGG
d_call: .; clone_size: .; v_call: TRBV6-1; j_call: TRBJ1-5; cdr3_aa: CASSGGGNQPQHF; cdr3_nt: TGTGCCAGCAGTGGGGGAGGTAATCAGCCCCAGCATTTT
d_call: TRBD1; clone_size: .; v_call: TRBV10-3; j_call: TRBJ2-2; cdr3_aa: CAISNRGPPTGELFF; cdr3_nt: TGTGCCATCAGCAACAGGGGGCCACCCACCGGGGAGCTGTTTTTT
d_call: TRBD1; clone_size: .; v_call: TRBV12-5; j_call: TRBJ2-5; cdr3_aa: CASATDRGAFETQYF; cdr3_nt: TGTGCTAGTGCCACGGACAGGGGGGCGTTCGAGACCCAGTACTTC
d_call: .; clone_size: once; v_call: TRBV5-6; j_call: TRBJ2-5; cdr3_aa: CASSLSSAQTQYF; cdr3_nt: TGTGCCAGCAGCTTGTCGAGTGCCCAGACCCAGTACTTC
d_call: .; clone_size: .; v_call: TRBV7-9; j_call: TRBJ2-1; cdr3_aa: CASSLSGGGSYNEQFF; cdr3_nt: TGTGCCAGCAGCTTATCGGGGGGCGGCTCCTACAATGAGCAGTTCTTC
d_call: TRBD2; clone_size: .; v_call: TRBV19; j_call: TRBJ2-7; cdr3_aa: CASSLSGTSEYEQYF; cdr3_nt: TGTGCCAGTAGTTTATCCGGGACTAGCGAATACGAGCAGTACTTC
d_call: TRBD2; clone_size: .; v_call: TRBV5-1; j_call: TRBJ2-7; cdr3_aa: CASSLGAAARGLAIVYEQYF; cdr3_nt: TGCGCCAGCAGCTTGGGGGCCGCGGCGCGGGGACTAGCGATAGTCTACGAGCAGTACTTC
d_call: TRBD1; clone_size: .; v_call: TRBV11-2; j_call: TRBJ2-7; cdr3_aa: CASSQSGGGYEQYF; cdr3_nt: TGTGCCAGTAGCCAGTCAGGGGGCGGGTACGAGCAGTACTTC
d_call: .; clone_size: .; v_call: TRBV30; j_call: TRBJ2-5; cdr3_aa: CAWSPGGTQYF; cdr3_nt: TGTGCCTGGAGCCCCGGCGGGACCCAGTACTTC
d_call: TRBD2; clone_size: .; v_call: TRBV5-4; j_call: TRBJ2-7; cdr3_aa: CASSPRGGRTYEQYF; cdr3_nt: TGTGCCAGCAGCCCCAGGGGCGGGAGGACCTACGAGCAGTACTTC
d_call: .; clone_size: .; v_call: TRBV11-2; j_call: TRBJ2-2; cdr3_aa: CASKKAAPRELFF; cdr3_nt: TGTGCCAGCAAAAAAGCGGCTCCGAGGGAGCTGTTTTTT
d_call: TRBD2; clone_size: .; v_call: TRBV5-6; j_call: TRBJ2-1; cdr3_aa: CASSGSIRRAGGDEQFF; cdr3_nt: TGTGCCAGCAGCGGATCGATTAGGAGGGCGGGGGGGGACGAGCAGTTCTTC
d_call: .; clone_size: .; v_call: TRBV11-2; j_call: TRBJ1-3; cdr3_aa: CASRGTVGHSGNTIYF; cdr3_nt: TGTGCCAGCAGAGGAACAGTAGGACACTCTGGAAACACCATATATTTT
d_call: .; clone_size: .; v_call: TRBV7-9; j_call: TRBJ1-1; cdr3_aa: CASSLPGNTEAFF; cdr3_nt: TGTGCCAGCAGCTTACCAGGGAACACTGAAGCTTTCTTT
d_call: TRBD1; clone_size: .; v_call: TRBV19; j_call: TRBJ1-5; cdr3_aa: CASSTQGGQGPQHF; cdr3_nt: TGTGCCAGTAGTACACAGGGGGGTCAGGGGCCCCAGCATTTT
d_call: .; clone_size: once; v_call: TRBV10-1; j_call: TRBJ2-5; cdr3_aa: CASSESIGRGYETQYF; cdr3_nt: TGCGCCAGCAGTGAGTCCATAGGCAGGGGATACGAGACCCAGTACTTC
d_call: .; clone_size: .; v_call: TRBV19; j_call: TRBJ2-5; cdr3_aa: CASSLFASGEQYF; cdr3_nt: TGTGCCAGTAGCCTCTTCGCGAGTGGGGAGCAGTACTTC
d_call: .; clone_size: once; v_call: TRBV28; j_call: TRBJ1-4; cdr3_aa: CASSPASRARIEKLFF; cdr3_nt: TGTGCCAGCAGTCCCGCTTCCAGGGCCCGGATTGAAAAACTGTTTTTT
d_call: .; clone_size: .; v_call: TRBV7-9; j_call: TRBJ2-2; cdr3_aa: CASSYYTGTGELFF; cdr3_nt: TGTGCCAGCAGCTATTACACAGGGACCGGGGAGCTGTTTTTT
d_call: .; clone_size: .; v_call: TRBV7-6; j_call: TRBJ1-1; cdr3_aa: CASSWTEANTEAFF; cdr3_nt: TGTGCCAGCAGCTGGACAGAAGCGAACACTGAAGCTTTCTTT
d_call: TRBD2; clone_size: .; v_call: TRBV29-1; j_call: TRBJ2-2; cdr3_aa: CSGSGSHGELFF; cdr3_nt: TGCAGCGGTAGCGGGAGTCACGGGGAGCTGTTTTTT